This T cell receptor (beta chain) was documented in a study of T cell repertoires in cytomegalovirus infection. About the research overall: HLA-C-restricted CMV epitopes, recently identified, and well-studied HLA-B-restricted ones were used by the study. An indication of both CMV infection and matching HLA type came from public TCR beta signatures.

This clonotype has a handful of counts. As yet, its antigen is unknown. This CDR3 has 14 amino acids. Trimming at V came to 5 bases and at J to 6 bases, leaving 3 bases not matched to a gene. The germline V gene encodes CDR1 SNHLY and CDR2 FYNNEI. From the reads, TCRdb called clonotypes with MiXCR, one entry per CDR3 protein. The sample holds fewer than 350,000 distinct CDR3 sequences, almost 30% seen once. Notes on the study in general: The study found HLA-C-restricted CMV-specific TCR beta clonotypes dominating the ex vivo response. Public TCR beta family frequency separated CMV-and-HLA carriers, including in an independent cohort.

The sample was cultured PBMCs, taken from culture after CMV antigen stimulation. J is TRBJ2-7 and V is TRBV2; 14 bases are shared with TRBD2. This receptor was obtained from a human donor in good health (CMV status not recorded). Some clones in this sample may be carry-over from other donors' samples. The CDR3 here is CASSPGLAGGEQYF. CDR3 in DNA: TGTGCCAGCAGTCCCGGACTAGCGGGAGGCGAGCAGTACTTC.